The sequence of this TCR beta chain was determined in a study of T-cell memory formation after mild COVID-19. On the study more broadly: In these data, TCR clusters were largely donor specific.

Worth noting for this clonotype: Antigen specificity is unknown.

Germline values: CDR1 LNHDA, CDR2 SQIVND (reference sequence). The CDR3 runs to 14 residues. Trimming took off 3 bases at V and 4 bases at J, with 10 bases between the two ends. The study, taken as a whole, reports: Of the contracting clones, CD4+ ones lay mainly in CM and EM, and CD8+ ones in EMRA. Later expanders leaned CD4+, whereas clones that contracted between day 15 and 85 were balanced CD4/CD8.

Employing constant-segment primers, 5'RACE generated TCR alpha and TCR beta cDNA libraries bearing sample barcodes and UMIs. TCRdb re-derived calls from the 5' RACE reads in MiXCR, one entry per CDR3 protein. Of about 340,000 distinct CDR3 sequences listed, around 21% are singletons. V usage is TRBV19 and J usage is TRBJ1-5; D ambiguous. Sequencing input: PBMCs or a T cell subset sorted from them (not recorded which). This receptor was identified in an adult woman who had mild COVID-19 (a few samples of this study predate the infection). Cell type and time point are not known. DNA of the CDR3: TGTGCCAGTAGTATTTCGATAGGGAATCAGCCCCAGCATTTT. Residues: CASSISIGNQPQHF.